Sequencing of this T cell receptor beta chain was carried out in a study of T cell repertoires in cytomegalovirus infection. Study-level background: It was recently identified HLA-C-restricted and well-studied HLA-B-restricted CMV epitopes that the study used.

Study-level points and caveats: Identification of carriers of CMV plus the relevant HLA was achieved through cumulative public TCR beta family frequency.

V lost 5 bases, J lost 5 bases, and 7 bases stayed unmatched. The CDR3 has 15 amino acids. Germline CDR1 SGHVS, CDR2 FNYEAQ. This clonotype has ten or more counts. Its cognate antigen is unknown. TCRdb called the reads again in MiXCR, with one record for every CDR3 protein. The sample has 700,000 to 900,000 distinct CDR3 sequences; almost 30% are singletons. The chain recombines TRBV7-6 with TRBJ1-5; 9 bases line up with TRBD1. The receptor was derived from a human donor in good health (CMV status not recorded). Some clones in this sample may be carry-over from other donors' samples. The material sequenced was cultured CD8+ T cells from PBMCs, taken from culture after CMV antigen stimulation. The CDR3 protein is CASSAGTGTHQPQHF. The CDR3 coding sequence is TGTGCCAGCAGCGCCGGGACAGGGACACATCAGCCCCAGCATTTT.